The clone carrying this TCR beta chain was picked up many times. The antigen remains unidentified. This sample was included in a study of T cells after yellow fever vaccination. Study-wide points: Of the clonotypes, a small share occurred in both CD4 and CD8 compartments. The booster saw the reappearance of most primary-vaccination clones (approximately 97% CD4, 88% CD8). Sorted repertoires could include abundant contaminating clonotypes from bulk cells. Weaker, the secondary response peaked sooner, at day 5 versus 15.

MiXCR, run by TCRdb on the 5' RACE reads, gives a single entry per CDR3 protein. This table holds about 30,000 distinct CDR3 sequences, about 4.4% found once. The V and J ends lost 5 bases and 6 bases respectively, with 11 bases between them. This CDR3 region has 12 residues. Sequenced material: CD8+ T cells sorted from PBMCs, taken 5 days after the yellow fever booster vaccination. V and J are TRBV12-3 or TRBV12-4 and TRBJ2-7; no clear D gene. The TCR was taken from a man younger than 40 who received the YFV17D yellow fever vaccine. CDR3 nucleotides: TGTGCCAGCAGTCCCAGCTCTCTCGAGCAGTACTTC. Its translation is CASSPSSLEQYF.